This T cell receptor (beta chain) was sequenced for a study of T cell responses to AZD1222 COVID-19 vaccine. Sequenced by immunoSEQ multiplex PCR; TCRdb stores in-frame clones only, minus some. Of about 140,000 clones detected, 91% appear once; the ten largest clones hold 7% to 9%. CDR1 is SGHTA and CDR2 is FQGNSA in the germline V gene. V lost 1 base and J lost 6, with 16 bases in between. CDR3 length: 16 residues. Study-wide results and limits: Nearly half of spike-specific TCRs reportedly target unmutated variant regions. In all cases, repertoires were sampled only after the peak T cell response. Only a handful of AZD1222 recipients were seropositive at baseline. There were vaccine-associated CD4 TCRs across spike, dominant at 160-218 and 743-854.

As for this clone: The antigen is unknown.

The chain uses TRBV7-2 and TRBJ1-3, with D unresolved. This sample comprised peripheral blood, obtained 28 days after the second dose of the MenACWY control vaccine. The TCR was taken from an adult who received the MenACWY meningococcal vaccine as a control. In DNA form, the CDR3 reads TGTGCCAGCAGCTTAGATGGCGTCGGCTGGGAAAACACCATATATTTT. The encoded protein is CASSLDGVGWENTIYF.